This is a list of T cell receptor beta chains from one sample in a study of blood T cell repertoires in COVID-19. Produced via immunoSEQ multiplex PCR; TCRdb's table is partial and in-frame only. The sample holds 180,000 or so clones, roughly 89% seen once. The material sequenced was peripheral blood. The receptors shown here come from a man aged 45 to 65 with acute or convalescent COVID-19. Each CDR3 is given with its conserved first and last residue. The D gene is left open where the match is weak. Size is stated for part of the rows, as once, few or many counts, or as a class when the clone is expanded.

V,size,J,D,DNA,CDR3
TRBV4-1,.,TRBJ1-4,.,TGCGCCAGCAGCCAAGATGGCACAGGTCCTAATGAAAAACTGTTTTTT,CASSQDGTGPNEKLFF
TRBV27,.,TRBJ2-7,TRBD2,TGTGCCAGCAGTCTCTGGACTAGCGGACCCTACGAGCAGTACTTC,CASSLWTSGPYEQYF
TRBV27,.,TRBJ1-1,.,TGTGCCAGCAGTTTTGGCGGGGGAACTGAAGCTTTCTTT,CASSFGGGTEAFF
TRBV7-2,once,TRBJ1-2,.,TGTGCCAGCAGCTTAGTATTGGGCATAGATTATGGCTACACCTTC,CASSLVLGIDYGYTF
TRBV12-3/TRBV12-4,.,TRBJ2-1,.,TGTGCCAGCTCCCTCTTCAATGAGCAGTTCTTC,CASSLFNEQFF
TRBV7-2,.,TRBJ2-5,.,TGTGCCAGCAGCCCCAGGGTTGGGCGAGAGACCCAGTACTTC,CASSPRVGRETQYF
TRBV27,.,TRBJ2-1,TRBD1,TGTGCCAGCAGTTTAGTACAGGGGGCTAAGGGTGAGCAGTTCTTC,CASSLVQGAKGEQFF
TRBV3-1/TRBV3-2,.,TRBJ2-7,.,TGTGCCAGCAGCCATACCCAGGCAAACTACGAGCAGTACTTC,CASSHTQANYEQYF
TRBV24-1,few,TRBJ2-1,TRBD1,TGTGCCACCAGCCCGACAGGGGGCAGCTACAATGAGCAGTTCTTC,CATSPTGGSYNEQFF
TRBV9,.,TRBJ1-2,.,TGTGCCAGCAGCCTTAACCCTGACAGGACCGATGGCTACACCTTC,CASSLNPDRTDGYTF
TRBV4-1,.,TRBJ1-2,TRBD1,TGCGCCAGCAGCCCCTCGACAGGGAACTATGGCTACACCTTC,CASSPSTGNYGYTF
TRBV2,.,TRBJ1-5,TRBD1,TGTGCCAGTAATTCCGGGACAGCCCTCAATCAGCCCCAGCATTTT,CASNSGTALNQPQHF
TRBV14,few,TRBJ2-7,TRBD2,TGTGCCAGCAGCGCGGGGACTAGCCCTCCCATCTACGAGCAGTACTTC,CASSAGTSPPIYEQYF
TRBV18,.,TRBJ2-5,.,TGTGCCAGCTCACCAGGGCAGGGCCAAGAGACCCAGTACTTC,CASSPGQGQETQYF
TRBV12-3/TRBV12-4,.,TRBJ1-2,.,TGTGCCAGCTTCGGTTCCCGAGGCTATGGCTACACCTTC,CASFGSRGYGYTF
TRBV19,.,TRBJ1-4,.,TGTGCCAGTAGTAGGAGCACGTTGAATGAAAAACTGTTTTTT,CASSRSTLNEKLFF
TRBV5-6,.,TRBJ2-5,TRBD2,TGTGCCAGCAGCTTGGGACTAGCGGGACAAGAGACCCAGTACTTC,CASSLGLAGQETQYF
TRBV7-8,once,TRBJ1-2,TRBD1,TGTGCCAGCAGCTTAGGGGCCGGGACAGGGAATAACTATGGCTACACCTTC,CASSLGAGTGNNYGYTF
TRBV28,.,TRBJ1-3,TRBD1,TGTGCCAGCAGTCAGGCAGACAGGGCGGGAAACACCATATATTTT,CASSQADRAGNTIYF
TRBV12-5,.,TRBJ2-3,.,TGTGCTAGTGGTTTGGGTAGGGGTACAGATACGCAGTATTTT,CASGLGRGTDTQYF
TRBV5-1,.,TRBJ2-4,.,TGCGCCAGCAGCTTGTGGCCTCCGACTACGCTAGCCAAAAACATTCAGTACTTC,CASSLWPPTTLAKNIQYF
TRBV6-1,.,TRBJ1-3,.,TGTGCCAGCAGTGAAGCAGGAGGGTCTAACACCATATATTTT,CASSEAGGSNTIYF
TRBV7-9,.,TRBJ2-5,TRBD1,TGTGCCACCTCGATCTCGGGACAGGGGGCACGAGAGACCCAGTACTTC,CATSISGQGARETQYF
TRBV7-8,once,TRBJ1-5,.,TGTGCCAGCAGCTTACTCGGGGGGGCCTACAATCAGCCCCAGCATTTT,CASSLLGGAYNQPQHF
TRBV5-1,.,TRBJ1-1,.,TGCGCCAGCAGCTTGGAGGGGCAGACGAGCACTGAAGCTTTCTTT,CASSLEGQTSTEAFF
TRBV6-5,.,TRBJ1-4,TRBD1,TGTGCCAGCAGTTACTCCCGGGACAGAGAGAATGAAAAACTGTTTTTT,CASSYSRDRENEKLFF
TRBV18,.,TRBJ2-3,.,TGTGCCAGCTCACCACCTTTAGGCGGCAGCACAGATACGCAGTATTTT,CASSPPLGGSTDTQYF
TRBV11-3,.,TRBJ2-1,.,TGTGCCAGCAGCATTGGCCACACAGGGAGGGACTACAATGAGCAGTTCTTC,CASSIGHTGRDYNEQFF
TRBV7-6,.,TRBJ2-2,TRBD2,TGTGCCAGCAGCGGAAAGACTAGCGGGGGGGCTCGGTCTACCGGGGAGCTGTTTTTT,CASSGKTSGGARSTGELFF
TRBV11-2,.,TRBJ1-1,.,TGTGCCAGCAGCTTATCTTCTAACACTGAAGCTTTCTTT,CASSLSSNTEAFF
TRBV4-3,once,TRBJ2-4,TRBD2,TGCGCCAGCAGCCAAGAGGTAGCGGGGGGGCCAGTCCTTACCAAAAACATTCAGTACTTC,CASSQEVAGGPVLTKNIQYF
TRBV5-5,.,TRBJ1-5,TRBD1,TGTGCCAGCAGCTTGGGGACAGGTGGGGGTCAGCCCCAGCATTTT,CASSLGTGGGQPQHF
TRBV28,few,TRBJ2-6,.,TGTGCCGCGGGTGCGTCGGCTGGGGCCAACGTCCTGACTTTC,CAAGASAGANVLTF
TRBV9,few,TRBJ1-2,.,TGTGCCAGCAGCTCCACGCCGGGACTGAGGAATGACTATGGCTACACCTTC,CASSSTPGLRNDYGYTF
TRBV9,.,TRBJ1-5,.,TGTGCCAGCAGCGTAGATGGAGAACAGCCCCAGCATTTT,CASSVDGEQPQHF